This T cell receptor beta chain was sequenced during a study of technical replicates of blood from several donors. After removal of 3 bases from V and 3 bases from J, the junction contained 6 bases not matched to a gene. Germline-derived CDR1 and CDR2 are LNHNV and YYDKDF (reference sequence). The CDR3 has 15 amino acids. Produced via immunoSEQ multiplex PCR; TCRdb's table is partial and in-frame only. The table lists some 77,000 clones, 65% to 90% of them singletons. This receptor was identified in a human donor in good health. Some clones in this sample may be carry-over from other donors' samples. Sequencing was done on a sample of PBMCs. V gene TRBV15 combines with J gene TRBJ2-7; 9 nucleotides line up with TRBD1. The CDR3 loop reads CATSSPGQGLYEQYF. CDR3 coding DNA: TGTGCCACCAGCAGTCCGGGACAGGGACTCTACGAGCAGTACTTC.